The 28 T cell receptor beta chains in this list originate from one sample, sequenced in a study of OX40 agonist ivuxolimab in advanced cancers. Method: immunoSEQ multiplex PCR; TCRdb's copy keeps in-frame clones and lacks some. The sample lists roughly 3,600 clones, around 77% occurring once. This material consisted of CD4+ or CD8+ T cells sorted from blood, taken in a trial of the OX40 agonist ivuxolimab. These receptors were obtained from an adult with an advanced solid tumor such as melanoma, head and neck, liver or kidney cancer.

This clone appeared once. The V and J genes are TRBV4-3 and TRBJ2-6; D gene ambiguous. Trimming stripped 4 bases from V and 0 bases from J, with 10 bases between. Germline CDR1 and CDR2: LGHNA and YSLEER. This CDR3 has 16 amino acids. CDR3 DNA: TGCGCCAGCAGCCCAGACTCCTCCTCTGGGGCCAACGTCCTGACTTTC. The encoded protein is CASSPDSSSGANVLTF.

This clone rates as large. V is TRBV7-6 and J is TRBJ1-2, with D uncertain. The CDR3 is 14 amino acids. Germline V gene lookup returns CDR1 SGHVS and CDR2 FNYEAQ. Trimming removed 3 bases at V and 5 bases at J, with 13 bases between. CDR3 in DNA: TGTGCCAGCAGCTTTCTGGGCAGGAATTATGGCTACACCTTC. It is translated as CASSFLGRNYGYTF.

CDR3 sequence: CASSYQASYEQYF. CDR3 nucleotides: TGTGCCAGCAGTTATCAGGCCTCCTACGAGCAGTACTTC. V usage is TRBV27 and J usage is TRBJ2-7; D unresolved. Trimming shortened V by 4 bases and J by 0 bases, and 7 bases separated the two germline ends. The CDR3 is 13 amino acids. Germline values: CDR1 MNHEY, CDR2 SMNVEV (reference sequence).

The genes are TRBV27 and TRBJ2-7, with a possible D match to TRBD1 (6 bases). This CDR3 is built from 15 residues. The germline V and J ends were trimmed by 3 bases and 3 bases, with 15 bases remaining between them. Germline CDR1 reads MNHEY; CDR2 reads SMNVEV (reference sequence). CDR3 sequence reads: CASSFIAGDNYEQYF. In DNA, the CDR3 is TGTGCCAGCAGTTTCATAGCAGGGGATAACTACGAGCAGTACTTC.

The chain employs TRBV6-5 and TRBJ1-1; perhaps TRBD1 as D (6 bases). Trimming removed 4 bases from V and 6 bases from J, with 12 bases in between. CDR3 size: 13 residues. Germline CDR1 reads MNHEY; CDR2 reads SVGAGI. The CDR3 loop reads CASSFGGPAEAFF. In nucleotides, the CDR3 is TGTGCCAGCAGTTTCGGGGGGCCCGCTGAAGCTTTCTTT.

J is TRBJ2-3 and V is TRBV4-3; TRBD2 aligns across 13 bases. J was trimmed by 5 bases and V by 4 bases; bases with no gene match: 6. The CDR3 extends over 16 amino acids. In germline, CDR1 is LGHNA, CDR2 YSLEER. The CDR3 reads CASSLTSGRDGDTQYF. The DNA of the CDR3 is TGCGCCAGCAGCCTCACTAGCGGGAGGGATGGAGATACGCAGTATTTT.

The chain employs TRBV19 and TRBJ2-7; the match to TRBD1 covers 8 bases. Germline assignment: CDR1 LNHDA and CDR2 SQIVND (reference sequence). Trimming took 2 bases from V and 0 from J; bases not matched to a gene: 3. There are 15 residues in the CDR3. The DNA for the CDR3 is TGTGCCAGTAGTATACAGGGGGCCCCCTCCTACGAGCAGTACTTC. It yields the protein CASSIQGAPSYEQYF.

The chain couples TRBV28 to TRBJ2-1; perhaps TRBD2 as D (7 bases). This CDR3 is 14 amino acids long. V lost 11 bases, J lost 8 bases, and 22 bases lay in between. Germline CDR1 reads MDHEN; CDR2 reads SYDVKM. In DNA form, the CDR3 reads TGTGCCTCTTCTTGGCGGGGGCCCTCAGATGAGCAGTTCTTC. Protein: CASSWRGPSDEQFF.

The V and J genes are TRBV27 and TRBJ1-2; no clear D gene. V was shortened by 0 bases and J by 2 bases, with 7 bases between the two germline ends. This CDR3 is 14 amino acids long. Germline V CDR1 and CDR2: MNHEY, SMNVEV (reference sequence). In DNA, the CDR3 is TGTGCCAGCAGTTTATCCACGGGGAACTATGGCTACACCTTC. As protein: CASSLSTGNYGYTF.

The chain couples TRBV14 to TRBJ2-3; no clear D gene. CDR1 SGHDN and CDR2 FVKESK come from the germline V gene. V was trimmed by 0 bases and J by 7 bases, leaving 11 bases between them. The CDR3 extends over 14 amino acids. In DNA, the CDR3 is TGTGCCAGCAGCCAAGATCTCGAGCAAAATACGCAGTATTTT. Its protein product is CASSQDLEQNTQYF. Combining the CDR3 with reference TRBV14 and TRBJ2-3 gives the whole variable domain EAGVTQFPSHSVIEKGQTVTLRCDPISGHDNLYWYRRVMGKEIKFLLHFVKESKQDESGMPNNRFLAERTGGTYSTLKVQPAELEDSGVYFCASSQDLEQNTQYFGPGTRLTVL.

In this sample, this clone is medium-sized. The chain combines TRBV30 with TRBJ2-7; D is undetermined. Germline V CDR1 and CDR2: GTSNPN, SVGIG (reference sequence). There are 11 residues in the CDR3. The V end lost 3 bases, the J end lost 5 bases, and 8 bases lay between the germline ends. This chain's CDR3 is CAWSLSNEQYF. CDR3 nucleotide sequence: TGTGCCTGGAGCCTTTCAAACGAGCAGTACTTC.

The chain couples TRBV25-1 to TRBJ2-3; the D is unclear. Germline lookup yields CDR1 MGHDK and CDR2 SYGVNS. The V gene lost 5 bases and the J gene lost 4 bases, with 10 bases spanning the gap. The CDR3 consists of 13 residues. DNA for the CDR3: TGTGCCAGCAGTTATCAGCGACCAGATACGCAGTATTTT. This encodes CASSYQRPDTQYF.

The gene calls are TRBV4-3 and TRBJ1-1; D ambiguous. The germline CDR1 and CDR2 sequences are LGHNA and YSLEER. The CDR3 runs to 15 residues. V was pared by 0 bases and J by 5 bases, with 13 bases between. The CDR3 DNA follows: TGCGCCAGCAGCCAAGACCGGCTTCTCAGTACTGAAGCTTTCTTT. It translates to CASSQDRLLSTEAFF.

This clone has a handful of counts. The chain has TRBV29-1 and TRBJ1-1; D gene uncertain. Germline V gene data show CDR1 as SQVTM and CDR2 as ANQGSEA. V gave up 3 bases and J gave up 3 bases, with 5 bases separating them. CDR3 size: 11 residues. DNA for the CDR3: TGCAGCGTTGACCCTTACACTGAAGCTTTCTTT. Translated: CSVDPYTEAFF.

The chain is built from TRBV19 and TRBJ2-2; 12 bases map to TRBD2. This CDR3 is 17 amino acids long. V trimming: 7 bases; J trimming: 7 bases; junction bases outside the gene matches: 13. Germline V lookup: CDR1 LNHDA, CDR2 SQIVND (reference sequence). CDR3 sequence: CASILRVTSGSVGELFF. The CDR3 nucleotides read TGTGCCAGTATCCTCCGAGTGACTAGCGGGAGTGTCGGGGAGCTGTTTTTT.

Relative to its sample, this clone is large (0.1 to 1%). V is TRBV7-8 and J is TRBJ2-3; D ambiguous. V was cut by 1 base and J by 3 bases, with 8 bases left in between. The CDR3 is 14 amino acids. Germline-derived CDR1 and CDR2 are SGHVS and FQNEAQ. The CDR3 sequence is CASSLESPTDTQYF. Here the CDR3 DNA reads TGTGCCAGCAGCTTAGAGTCCCCTACAGATACGCAGTATTTT.

This clone was recorded a few times. The rearrangement links TRBV6-1 to TRBJ2-2; possibly TRBD2 for D (6 bases). CDR1 MNHNS and CDR2 SASEGT come from the germline V gene. V was cut by 8 bases and J by 5 bases, with 9 bases left in between. This CDR3 region has 12 residues. The CDR3 DNA is TGTGCCAGCGATGGGGGGACCGGGGAGCTGTTTTTT. Its protein product is CASDGGTGELFF.

The chain has TRBV5-4 and TRBJ2-7; no clear D. The CDR3 has 13 residues. The germline V and J ends were trimmed by 0 bases and 6 bases, with 10 bases remaining between them. Germline CDR1 and CDR2: SGHNT and YYREEE (reference sequence). CDR3 amino acids: CASSLGPAIEQYF. The CDR3 nucleotides are TGTGCCAGCAGCTTGGGACCAGCTATCGAGCAGTACTTC.

The gene calls are TRBV6-1 and TRBJ1-1, with 9 bases matching TRBD1. The CDR3 extends over 13 amino acids. V shed 7 bases, J shed 4 bases, and the junction held 4 bases outside the gene matches. Germline assignment: CDR1 MNHNS and CDR2 SASEGT. The CDR3 DNA reads as TGTGCCAGCAATACAGGGGGCGGCACTGAAGCTTTCTTT. It specifies CASNTGGGTEAFF.

This clone was seen a few times. The CDR3 nucleotides read TGTGCCAGCAGCTTGGCTTACAGGGATACTAATGAAAAACTGTTTTTT. The encoded protein is CASSLAYRDTNEKLFF. The chain couples TRBV11-2 to TRBJ1-4; D perhaps matches TRBD1 (6 bases). CDR3 length equals 16 residues. Germline CDR1 and CDR2: SGHAT and FQNNGV. V was clipped by 3 bases and J by 2 bases, with 13 bases between them. Combining the CDR3 with reference TRBV11-2 and TRBJ1-4 gives the whole variable domain EAGVAQSPRYKIIEKRQSVAFWCNPISGHATLYWYQQILGQGPKLLIQFQNNGVVDDSQLPKDRFSAERLKGVDSTLKIQPAKLEDSAVYLCASSLAYRDTNEKLFFGSGTQLSVL.

This sequence joins TRBV6-1 and TRBJ2-7; 7 positions agree with TRBD2. CDR1 and CDR2 (germline): MNHNS, SASEGT. This CDR3 spans 13 amino acids. The junction had 4 bases not matched to a gene; V was cut back by 8 bases and J by 0 bases. The CDR3 loop reads CASGGGTSYEQYF. The CDR3 bases are TGTGCCAGCGGGGGGGGGACCTCCTACGAGCAGTACTTC.

In this sample, this clone turned up a few times. The CDR3 nucleotides read TGTGCCAGTAGTAGGGGTGGCAGCGGCGGCACTGAAGCTTTCTTT. This gives the protein CASSRGGSGGTEAFF. The V gene is TRBV19, the J gene TRBJ1-1; D unresolved. CDR3 length: 15 amino acids. CDR1 is LNHDA, CDR2 SQIVND, per germline (reference sequence). Trimming took off 4 bases at V and 4 bases at J, with 16 bases between the two ends.

This chain joins TRBV7-3 and TRBJ2-1, with D possibly matching TRBD1 (5 bases). Germline CDR1 is SGHTA and CDR2 is FQGTGA. Deletions cut 2 bases from V and 2 bases from J, with 10 bases between. The CDR3 is made up of 15 amino acids. The DNA for the CDR3 is TGTGCCAGCAGCTTATTAGGGGCCCCCTACAATGAGCAGTTCTTC. It codes for CASSLLGAPYNEQFF.

This clone showed up just a few times. The chain couples TRBV2 to TRBJ1-5; D gene unclear. Trimming left V 6 bases short and J 7 bases short, with 19 bases between. Germline V lookup: CDR1 SNHLY, CDR2 FYNNEI. This CDR3 has 15 amino acids. CDR3 region: CASSASLTPGQPQHF. The CDR3 coding sequence is TGTGCCAGCAGCGCCAGCCTCACTCCCGGGCAGCCCCAGCATTTT.

The chain has TRBV6-6 and TRBJ2-1; tentative D call: TRBD2 (6 bases). V shed 6 bases and J shed 6 bases, with 15 bases lying between them. The germline gives CDR1 MNHNY, CDR2 SVGAGI (reference sequence). The CDR3 spans 14 residues. In DNA, the CDR3 is TGTGCCAGCAGCCCCCTTCCGGGAGTCAATGAGCAGTTCTTC. Its translation: CASSPLPGVNEQFF.

This clone appeared a few times. The rearrangement uses TRBV7-6 and TRBJ2-7, with unresolved D. V was cut by 3 bases and J by 4 bases, with 7 bases left in between. This CDR3 is built from 12 residues. Germline CDR1 SGHVS, CDR2 FNYEAQ. DNA of the CDR3: TGTGCCAGCAGCTTGGCCCCGTACGAGCAGTACTTC. Translating gives CASSLAPYEQYF.

The chain uses TRBV5-1 and TRBJ2-1; 10 nucleotides match TRBD1. This CDR3 has 15 amino acids. Germline V lookup: CDR1 SGHRS, CDR2 YFSETQ. J gave up 12 bases and V 0 bases, and 9 bases lay outside the gene matches. The CDR3 bases are TGCGCCAGCAGCTTGGACGGACAGGGGGGTGTAGGGCAGTTCTTC. Protein sequence: CASSLDGQGGVGQFF.

This rearrangement joins TRBV13 to TRBJ2-1; D unresolved. V lost 5 bases and J 5 bases, leaving 10 bases between the germline ends. Germline V lookup: CDR1 PRHDT, CDR2 FYEKMQ (reference sequence). This CDR3 spans 13 amino acids. The CDR3 DNA is TGTGCCAGCAGCCCCGGCCCCCACAATGAGCAGTTCTTC. This gives the protein CASSPGPHNEQFF.